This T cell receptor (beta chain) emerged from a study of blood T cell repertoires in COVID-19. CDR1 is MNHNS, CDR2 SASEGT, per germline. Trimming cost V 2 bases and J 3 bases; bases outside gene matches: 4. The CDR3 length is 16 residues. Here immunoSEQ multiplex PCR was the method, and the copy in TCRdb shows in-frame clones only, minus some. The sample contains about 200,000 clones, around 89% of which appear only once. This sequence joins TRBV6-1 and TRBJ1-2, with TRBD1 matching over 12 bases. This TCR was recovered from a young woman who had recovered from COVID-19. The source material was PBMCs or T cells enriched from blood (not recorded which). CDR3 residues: CASSELGTGGYYGYTF. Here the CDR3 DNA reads TGTGCCAGCAGTGAACTCGGGACAGGGGGCTACTATGGCTACACCTTC.